Given below is one TCR beta chain in context. What it recognizes is unknown. The sample originates from a study of T-cell memory formation after mild COVID-19. Study conclusions and caveats: From day 15 to 85, contracting clones were balanced between CD4 and CD8, whereas later expanders leaned toward CD4+.

TCRalpha and TCRbeta libraries used 5'RACE with constant-segment primers and UMIs. TCRdb re-derived calls from the 5' RACE reads in MiXCR, one entry per CDR3 protein. The data hold about 250,000 distinct CDR3 sequences, with roughly 15% observed a single time. The V and J ends lost 1 base and 3 bases, in that order; junction bases with no gene match: 12. This CDR3 is 18 amino acids long. CDR1 and CDR2 from the germline V gene are SGHVS and FNYEAQ. This chain uses TRBV7-6 with TRBJ2-3; 8 bases are shared with TRBD2. This receptor was taken from an adult woman who had mild COVID-19 (a few samples of this study predate the infection). Cell type and time point are not known. Sample: PBMCs or a T cell subset sorted from them (not recorded which). The CDR3, as DNA: TGTGCCAGCAGCTTAGGAGTCCCGGGACTAGTTCGAACAGATACGCAGTATTTT. Translated: CASSLGVPGLVRTDTQYF.